A selection of T cell receptor beta chains follows, all from one sample in a study of response to subunit inactivated influenza vaccine. A single record per CDR3 protein comes from TCRdb applying MiXCR to the RT-PCR reads. Among around 710,000 distinct CDR3 sequences listed, about 14% were seen once. Specimen: PBMCs from blood, collected around 14 days before vaccination. Receptor source: a man aged 50 to 60 who received an inactivated influenza vaccine. CDR3s include the opening cysteine and the closing phenylalanine or tryptophan. Fields, in order: CDR3 length, clone size, J gene, V gene, D gene, CDR3 protein, CDR3 DNA. The D gene is left open where the match is weak. Size is stated for part of the rows, as once, few or many counts, or as a class when the clone is expanded.

CDR3 length: 13
clone size: many
J gene: TRBJ2-1
V gene: TRBV12-3/TRBV12-4
D gene: NA
CDR3 protein: CASGSRDTNEQFF
CDR3 DNA: TGTGCCAGCGGATCCCGAGACACCAATGAGCAGTTCTTC

CDR3 length: 16
clone size: few
J gene: TRBJ2-7
V gene: TRBV7-2
D gene: NA
CDR3 protein: CASSDPGTGPAYEQYF
CDR3 DNA: TGTGCCAGCAGCGACCCCGGGACGGGTCCGGCGTACGAGCAGTACTTC

CDR3 length: 12
clone size: few
J gene: TRBJ2-2
V gene: TRBV12-3/TRBV12-4
D gene: NA
CDR3 protein: CAQRGGVGELFF
CDR3 DNA: TGTGCACAGCGAGGGGGGGTCGGGGAGCTGTTTTTT

CDR3 length: 14
clone size: NA
J gene: TRBJ2-1
V gene: TRBV20-1
D gene: NA
CDR3 protein: CSASQGRRYNEQFF
CDR3 DNA: TGCAGTGCTAGCCAGGGTCGAAGATACAATGAGCAGTTCTTC

CDR3 length: 13
clone size: NA
J gene: TRBJ1-1
V gene: TRBV28
D gene: NA
CDR3 protein: CASSFWGKTEAFF
CDR3 DNA: TGTGCCAGCAGTTTCTGGGGGAAAACTGAAGCTTTCTTT

CDR3 length: 16
clone size: few
J gene: TRBJ2-1
V gene: TRBV5-1
D gene: TRBD2
CDR3 protein: CASSLLGLAPYNEQFF
CDR3 DNA: TGCGCCAGCAGCTTGCTGGGACTAGCGCCCTACAATGAGCAGTTCTTC

CDR3 length: 16
clone size: NA
J gene: TRBJ2-2
V gene: TRBV3-1
D gene: TRBD1
CDR3 protein: CASSQNLRGPTGELFF
CDR3 DNA: TGTGCCAGCAGCCAAAACCTGAGGGGGCCAACCGGGGAGCTGTTTTTT

CDR3 length: 15
clone size: many
J gene: TRBJ2-1
V gene: TRBV5-1
D gene: TRBD2
CDR3 protein: CASRPTSGGRDEQFF
CDR3 DNA: TGCGCCAGCAGACCTACTAGCGGGGGGCGGGATGAGCAGTTCTTC

CDR3 length: 15
clone size: few
J gene: TRBJ1-3
V gene: TRBV10-3
D gene: NA
CDR3 protein: CAISYGGGPGNTIYF
CDR3 DNA: TGTGCCATCTCCTACGGCGGGGGACCTGGAAACACCATATATTTT

CDR3 length: 14
clone size: NA
J gene: TRBJ2-1
V gene: TRBV5-6
D gene: NA
CDR3 protein: CASGFPSQGVEQFF
CDR3 DNA: TGTGCCAGCGGCTTCCCCTCACAGGGCGTTGAGCAGTTCTTC

CDR3 length: 15
clone size: NA
J gene: TRBJ2-7
V gene: TRBV27
D gene: NA
CDR3 protein: CASSLGGPFRHEQYF
CDR3 DNA: TGTGCCAGCAGTTTGGGCGGGCCCTTCCGGCACGAGCAGTACTTC

CDR3 length: 15
clone size: few
J gene: TRBJ2-1
V gene: TRBV7-9
D gene: TRBD2
CDR3 protein: CASGYGLESYNEQFF
CDR3 DNA: TGTGCCAGCGGATACGGACTAGAATCCTACAATGAGCAGTTCTTC

CDR3 length: 14
clone size: few
J gene: TRBJ2-1
V gene: TRBV7-2
D gene: TRBD2
CDR3 protein: CASRLAGGHNEQFF
CDR3 DNA: TGTGCCAGCAGATTAGCGGGAGGTCACAATGAGCAGTTCTTC

CDR3 length: 14
clone size: NA
J gene: TRBJ1-4
V gene: TRBV6-1
D gene: NA
CDR3 protein: CASRTIGGNEKLFF
CDR3 DNA: TGTGCCAGCAGGACTATCGGTGGTAATGAAAAACTGTTTTTT

CDR3 length: 14
clone size: NA
J gene: TRBJ1-2
V gene: TRBV3-1
D gene: NA
CDR3 protein: CASSQFTVGDGYTF
CDR3 DNA: TGTGCCAGCAGCCAGTTTACCGTAGGGGATGGCTACACCTTC

CDR3 length: 12
clone size: NA
J gene: TRBJ1-1
V gene: TRBV6-5
D gene: NA
CDR3 protein: CASSYRGLVAFF
CDR3 DNA: TGTGCCAGCAGTTACAGGGGATTGGTAGCTTTCTTT

CDR3 length: 15
clone size: many
J gene: TRBJ2-1
V gene: TRBV9
D gene: TRBD2
CDR3 protein: CASSGAGGSYNEQFF
CDR3 DNA: TGTGCCAGCAGCGGAGCGGGAGGGAGCTACAATGAGCAGTTCTTC

CDR3 length: 17
clone size: NA
J gene: TRBJ2-5
V gene: TRBV15
D gene: TRBD1
CDR3 protein: CATSREEWYRGQETQYF
CDR3 DNA: TGTGCCACCAGCAGAGAAGAGTGGTACAGGGGGCAGGAGACCCAGTACTTC

CDR3 length: 15
clone size: few
J gene: TRBJ2-5
V gene: TRBV7-9
D gene: TRBD2
CDR3 protein: CASSSGGLAQETQYF
CDR3 DNA: TGTGCCAGCAGCTCTGGGGGACTAGCCCAAGAGACCCAGTACTTC

CDR3 length: 15
clone size: few
J gene: TRBJ2-3
V gene: TRBV7-3
D gene: NA
CDR3 protein: CASSFGGEGADTQYF
CDR3 DNA: TGTGCCAGCAGCTTTGGGGGCGAGGGGGCAGATACGCAGTATTTT

CDR3 length: 13
clone size: NA
J gene: TRBJ2-7
V gene: TRBV20-1
D gene: TRBD2
CDR3 protein: CSAGGTSPYEQYF
CDR3 DNA: TGCAGTGCTGGGGGGACTAGCCCCTACGAGCAGTACTTC

CDR3 length: 18
clone size: few
J gene: TRBJ2-7
V gene: TRBV20-1
D gene: TRBD2
CDR3 protein: CSASPVGLAGGDSYEQYF
CDR3 DNA: TGCAGTGCTAGCCCGGTGGGGCTAGCGGGAGGAGACTCCTACGAGCAGTACTTC

CDR3 length: 14
clone size: NA
J gene: TRBJ1-2
V gene: TRBV6-2/TRBV6-3
D gene: TRBD1
CDR3 protein: CASSSLDRGDGYTF
CDR3 DNA: TGTGCCAGCAGCTCCCTGGACAGGGGTGATGGCTACACCTTC

CDR3 length: 14
clone size: NA
J gene: TRBJ2-1
V gene: TRBV6-1
D gene: TRBD2
CDR3 protein: CASRAGATNNEQFF
CDR3 DNA: TGTGCCAGCAGGGCGGGAGCCACCAACAATGAGCAGTTCTTC

CDR3 length: 16
clone size: NA
J gene: TRBJ2-7
V gene: TRBV29-1
D gene: TRBD1
CDR3 protein: CSVESADRGLTYEQYF
CDR3 DNA: TGCAGCGTTGAAAGTGCGGACAGGGGGTTGACCTACGAGCAGTACTTC

CDR3 length: 13
clone size: few
J gene: TRBJ2-3
V gene: TRBV12-3/TRBV12-4
D gene: TRBD1
CDR3 protein: CASSGTGADTQYF
CDR3 DNA: TGTGCCAGCAGTGGGACAGGGGCAGATACGCAGTATTTT

CDR3 length: 15
clone size: NA
J gene: TRBJ2-7
V gene: TRBV4-1
D gene: TRBD1
CDR3 protein: CASSSRQGISYEQYF
CDR3 DNA: TGCGCCAGCAGCTCTAGACAGGGAATATCCTACGAGCAGTACTTC

CDR3 length: 15
clone size: many
J gene: TRBJ2-2
V gene: TRBV12-3/TRBV12-4
D gene: NA
CDR3 protein: CASRTGSPNTGELFF
CDR3 DNA: TGTGCCAGCAGAACGGGGTCCCCGAACACCGGGGAGCTGTTTTTT

CDR3 length: 19
clone size: NA
J gene: TRBJ2-1
V gene: TRBV7-3
D gene: TRBD2
CDR3 protein: CASSLSQGLAGGHDSEQFF
CDR3 DNA: TGTGCCAGCAGCTTATCTCAGGGACTAGCGGGAGGGCACGACAGCGAGCAGTTCTTC

CDR3 length: 16
clone size: few
J gene: TRBJ2-1
V gene: TRBV9
D gene: TRBD2
CDR3 protein: CASSVASHSGGNEQFF
CDR3 DNA: TGTGCCAGCAGCGTAGCGAGCCACTCGGGGGGCAATGAGCAGTTCTTC

CDR3 length: 13
clone size: few
J gene: TRBJ2-3
V gene: TRBV5-1
D gene: NA
CDR3 protein: CASRQDSTDTQYF
CDR3 DNA: TGCGCCAGCAGGCAGGATAGCACAGATACGCAGTATTTT

CDR3 length: 15
clone size: NA
J gene: TRBJ2-3
V gene: TRBV5-1
D gene: NA
CDR3 protein: CASSLDGPSTDTQYF
CDR3 DNA: TGCGCCAGCAGCTTGGACGGACCTAGCACAGATACGCAGTATTTT

CDR3 length: 11
clone size: NA
J gene: TRBJ2-3
V gene: TRBV12-5
D gene: NA
CDR3 protein: CASGPGDTQYF
CDR3 DNA: TGTGCTAGTGGTCCCGGTGATACGCAGTATTTT

CDR3 length: 14
clone size: NA
J gene: TRBJ2-5
V gene: TRBV5-1
D gene: NA
CDR3 protein: CASSLYGSRETQYF
CDR3 DNA: TGCGCCAGCAGCTTGTATGGGTCGCGGGAGACCCAGTACTTC

CDR3 length: 14
clone size: NA
J gene: TRBJ2-1
V gene: TRBV11-2
D gene: NA
CDR3 protein: CASTGTLVTNEQFF
CDR3 DNA: TGTGCCAGCACCGGGACTTTAGTAACCAATGAGCAGTTCTTC

CDR3 length: 14
clone size: many
J gene: TRBJ2-7
V gene: TRBV12-3/TRBV12-4
D gene: NA
CDR3 protein: CASSLAKAAGEQYF
CDR3 DNA: TGTGCCAGCAGTTTAGCCAAGGCGGCCGGCGAGCAGTACTTC

CDR3 length: 14
clone size: few
J gene: TRBJ2-1
V gene: TRBV6-1
D gene: TRBD2
CDR3 protein: CASRGAGVTNEQFF
CDR3 DNA: TGTGCCAGCAGGGGAGCGGGGGTTACTAATGAGCAGTTCTTC

CDR3 length: 15
clone size: NA
J gene: TRBJ2-6
V gene: TRBV5-5
D gene: TRBD1
CDR3 protein: CASIKGAPGANVLTF
CDR3 DNA: TGTGCCAGCATAAAGGGGGCGCCTGGGGCCAACGTCCTGACTTTC

CDR3 length: 13
clone size: NA
J gene: TRBJ2-5
V gene: TRBV28
D gene: TRBD1
CDR3 protein: CASHGTAQETRYF
CDR3 DNA: TGTGCCAGCCATGGGACAGCCCAAGAGACCCGGTACTTC

CDR3 length: 14
clone size: NA
J gene: TRBJ1-2
V gene: TRBV3-1
D gene: NA
CDR3 protein: CASSQRLGGVGYTF
CDR3 DNA: TGTGCCAGCAGCCAACGATTAGGCGGCGTGGGCTACACCTTC

CDR3 length: 14
clone size: many
J gene: TRBJ2-3
V gene: TRBV4-3
D gene: TRBD2
CDR3 protein: CASSQDRERGTQYF
CDR3 DNA: TGCGCCAGCAGCCAAGACCGGGAGCGGGGCACGCAGTATTTT

CDR3 length: 14
clone size: many
J gene: TRBJ2-3
V gene: TRBV29-1
D gene: NA
CDR3 protein: CSAGTAGGTDTQYF
CDR3 DNA: TGCAGCGCAGGGACTGCCGGGGGCACAGATACGCAGTATTTT

CDR3 length: 11
clone size: few
J gene: TRBJ2-4
V gene: TRBV7-9
D gene: TRBD1
CDR3 protein: CASSLGTGLYF
CDR3 DNA: TGTGCCAGCAGCTTAGGGACAGGGCTGTACTTC

CDR3 length: 12
clone size: many
J gene: TRBJ2-3
V gene: TRBV6-6
D gene: NA
CDR3 protein: CASSPIFYFQYF
CDR3 DNA: TGTGCCAGCAGTCCAATCTTTTATTTTCAGTATTTT

CDR3 length: 13
clone size: many
J gene: TRBJ2-3
V gene: TRBV20-1
D gene: TRBD2
CDR3 protein: CSELAGGTDTQYF
CDR3 DNA: TGCAGTGAGTTAGCGGGGGGCACAGATACGCAGTATTTT

CDR3 length: 17
clone size: few
J gene: TRBJ2-7
V gene: TRBV29-1
D gene: TRBD1
CDR3 protein: CSVEVSTDRGGSYEQYF
CDR3 DNA: TGCAGCGTTGAAGTTTCCACAGACAGGGGTGGCTCCTACGAGCAGTACTTC

CDR3 length: 15
clone size: NA
J gene: TRBJ2-7
V gene: TRBV28
D gene: NA
CDR3 protein: CASTSPRGGRYEQYF
CDR3 DNA: TGTGCCAGCACCTCTCCGAGGGGGGGCCGGTACGAGCAGTACTTC

CDR3 length: 14
clone size: NA
J gene: TRBJ1-1
V gene: TRBV2
D gene: NA
CDR3 protein: CASSEGQRNTEAFF
CDR3 DNA: TGTGCCAGCAGTGAAGGTCAGCGGAACACTGAAGCTTTCTTT

CDR3 length: 16
clone size: NA
J gene: TRBJ2-2
V gene: TRBV28
D gene: NA
CDR3 protein: CASSSTGRMNTGELFF
CDR3 DNA: TGTGCCAGCAGTTCAACGGGACGGATGAACACCGGGGAGCTGTTTTTT

CDR3 length: 15
clone size: NA
J gene: TRBJ1-5
V gene: TRBV2
D gene: NA
CDR3 protein: CASSDAGYSNQPQHF
CDR3 DNA: TGTGCCAGCAGTGACGCGGGGTATAGCAATCAGCCCCAGCATTTT

CDR3 length: 14
clone size: many
J gene: TRBJ1-3
V gene: TRBV4-2
D gene: NA
CDR3 protein: CASSPPIQGNTIYF
CDR3 DNA: TGTGCCAGCAGCCCCCCCATTCAGGGAAACACCATATATTTT

CDR3 length: 12
clone size: few
J gene: TRBJ2-2
V gene: TRBV10-3
D gene: NA
CDR3 protein: CASGGNPGELFF
CDR3 DNA: TGTGCCTCGGGCGGAAATCCCGGGGAGCTGTTTTTT

CDR3 length: 16
clone size: few
J gene: TRBJ1-5
V gene: TRBV10-3
D gene: NA
CDR3 protein: CAISESGGRGNQPQHF
CDR3 DNA: TGTGCCATCAGTGAGTCGGGGGGAAGGGGCAATCAGCCCCAGCATTTT

CDR3 length: 14
clone size: NA
J gene: TRBJ2-7
V gene: TRBV20-1
D gene: NA
CDR3 protein: CSARDRRLLYEQYF
CDR3 DNA: TGCAGTGCTAGAGATCGTCGACTCCTATACGAGCAGTACTTC

CDR3 length: 14
clone size: NA
J gene: TRBJ2-5
V gene: TRBV7-2
D gene: NA
CDR3 protein: CASSLAFRGETQYF
CDR3 DNA: TGTGCCAGCAGCTTAGCTTTCCGGGGGGAGACCCAGTACTTC

CDR3 length: 14
clone size: NA
J gene: TRBJ2-7
V gene: TRBV27
D gene: NA
CDR3 protein: CASSLSGSPHEQYF
CDR3 DNA: TGTGCCAGCAGTTTATCGGGATCCCCGCACGAGCAGTACTTC

CDR3 length: 17
clone size: NA
J gene: TRBJ2-4
V gene: TRBV7-9
D gene: NA
CDR3 protein: CASSLASGGPAKNIQYF
CDR3 DNA: TGTGCCAGCAGCTTAGCGTCCGGGGGGCCGGCCAAAAACATTCAGTACTTC

CDR3 length: 12
clone size: NA
J gene: TRBJ2-1
V gene: TRBV5-4
D gene: NA
CDR3 protein: CASSSSEEKQFF
CDR3 DNA: TGTGCCAGCAGCTCCTCCGAGGAGAAGCAGTTCTTC

CDR3 length: 14
clone size: NA
J gene: TRBJ2-1
V gene: TRBV29-1
D gene: TRBD2
CDR3 protein: CSVEYRLADNEQFF
CDR3 DNA: TGCAGCGTTGAATACCGACTAGCGGACAATGAGCAGTTCTTC

CDR3 length: 14
clone size: many
J gene: TRBJ2-1
V gene: TRBV12-3/TRBV12-4
D gene: TRBD2
CDR3 protein: CASSPAGGLSEQFF
CDR3 DNA: TGTGCCAGCAGTCCAGCGGGGGGGCTTTCTGAGCAGTTCTTC